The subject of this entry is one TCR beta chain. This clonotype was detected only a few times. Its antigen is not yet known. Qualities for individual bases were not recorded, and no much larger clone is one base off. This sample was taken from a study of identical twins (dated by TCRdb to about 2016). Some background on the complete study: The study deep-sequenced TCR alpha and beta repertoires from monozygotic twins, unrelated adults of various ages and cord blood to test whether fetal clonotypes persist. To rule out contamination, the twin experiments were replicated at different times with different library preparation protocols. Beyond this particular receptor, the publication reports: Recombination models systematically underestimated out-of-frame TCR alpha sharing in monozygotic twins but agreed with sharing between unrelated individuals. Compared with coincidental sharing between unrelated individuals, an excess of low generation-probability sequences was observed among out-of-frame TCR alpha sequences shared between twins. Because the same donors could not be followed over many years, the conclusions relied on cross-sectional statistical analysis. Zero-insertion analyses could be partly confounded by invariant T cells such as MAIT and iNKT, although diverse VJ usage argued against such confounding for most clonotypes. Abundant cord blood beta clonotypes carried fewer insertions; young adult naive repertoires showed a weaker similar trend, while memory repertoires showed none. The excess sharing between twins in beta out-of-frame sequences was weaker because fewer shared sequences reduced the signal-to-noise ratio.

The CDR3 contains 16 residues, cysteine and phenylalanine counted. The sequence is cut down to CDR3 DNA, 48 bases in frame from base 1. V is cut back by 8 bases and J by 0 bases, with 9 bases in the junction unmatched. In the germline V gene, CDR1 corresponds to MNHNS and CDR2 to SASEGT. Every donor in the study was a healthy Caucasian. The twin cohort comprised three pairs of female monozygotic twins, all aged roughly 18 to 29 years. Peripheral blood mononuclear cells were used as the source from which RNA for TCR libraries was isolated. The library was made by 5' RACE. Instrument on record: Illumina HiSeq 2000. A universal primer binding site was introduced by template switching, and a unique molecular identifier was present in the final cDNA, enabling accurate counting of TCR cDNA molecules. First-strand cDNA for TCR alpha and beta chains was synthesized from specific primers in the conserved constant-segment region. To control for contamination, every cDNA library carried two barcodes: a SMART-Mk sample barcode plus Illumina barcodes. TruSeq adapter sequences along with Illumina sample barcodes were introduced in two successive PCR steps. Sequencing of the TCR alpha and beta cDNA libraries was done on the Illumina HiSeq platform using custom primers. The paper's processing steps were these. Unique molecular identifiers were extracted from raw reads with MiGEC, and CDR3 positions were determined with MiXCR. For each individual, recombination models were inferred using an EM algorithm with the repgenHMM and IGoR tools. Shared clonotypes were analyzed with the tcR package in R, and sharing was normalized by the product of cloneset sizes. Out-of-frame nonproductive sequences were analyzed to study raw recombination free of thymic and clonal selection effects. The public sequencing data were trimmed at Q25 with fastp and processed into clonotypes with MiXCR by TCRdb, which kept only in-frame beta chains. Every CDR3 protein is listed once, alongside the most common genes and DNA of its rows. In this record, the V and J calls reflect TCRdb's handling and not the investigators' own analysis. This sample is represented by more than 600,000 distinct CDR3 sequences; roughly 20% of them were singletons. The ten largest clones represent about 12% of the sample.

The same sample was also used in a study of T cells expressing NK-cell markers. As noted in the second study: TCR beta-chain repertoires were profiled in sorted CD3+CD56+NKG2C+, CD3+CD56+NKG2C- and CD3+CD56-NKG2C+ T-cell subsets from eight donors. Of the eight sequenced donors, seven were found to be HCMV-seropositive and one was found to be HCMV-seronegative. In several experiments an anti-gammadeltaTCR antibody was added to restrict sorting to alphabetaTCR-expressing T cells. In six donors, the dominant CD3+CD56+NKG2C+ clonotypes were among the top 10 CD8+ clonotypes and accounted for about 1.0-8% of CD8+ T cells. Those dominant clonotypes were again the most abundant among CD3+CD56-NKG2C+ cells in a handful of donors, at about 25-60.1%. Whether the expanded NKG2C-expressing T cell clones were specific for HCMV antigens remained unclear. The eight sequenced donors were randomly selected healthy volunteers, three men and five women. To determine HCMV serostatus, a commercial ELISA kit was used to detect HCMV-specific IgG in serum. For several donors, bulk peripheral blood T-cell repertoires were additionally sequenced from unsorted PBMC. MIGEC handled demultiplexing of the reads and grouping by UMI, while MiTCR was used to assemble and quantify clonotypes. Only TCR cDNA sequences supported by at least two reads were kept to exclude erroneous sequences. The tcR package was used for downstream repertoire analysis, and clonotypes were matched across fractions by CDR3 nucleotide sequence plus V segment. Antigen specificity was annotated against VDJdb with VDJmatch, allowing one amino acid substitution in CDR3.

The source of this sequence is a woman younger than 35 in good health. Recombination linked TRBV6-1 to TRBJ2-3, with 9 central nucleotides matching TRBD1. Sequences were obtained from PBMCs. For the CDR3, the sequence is CASRDRVRASTDTQYF. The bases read TGTGCCAGCCGGGACAGGGTGAGGGCTAGCACAGATACGCAGTATTTT.